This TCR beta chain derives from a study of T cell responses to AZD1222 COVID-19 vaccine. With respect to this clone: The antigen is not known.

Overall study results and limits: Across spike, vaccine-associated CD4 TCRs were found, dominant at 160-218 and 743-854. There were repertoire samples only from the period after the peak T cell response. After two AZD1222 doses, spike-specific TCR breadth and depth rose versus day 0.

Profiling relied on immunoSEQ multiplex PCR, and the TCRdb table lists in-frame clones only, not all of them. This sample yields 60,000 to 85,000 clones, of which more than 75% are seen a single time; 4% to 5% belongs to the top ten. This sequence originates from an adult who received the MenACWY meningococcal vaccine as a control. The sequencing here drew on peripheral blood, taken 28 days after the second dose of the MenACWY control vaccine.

CDR3 DNA sequence: TGTGCCAGCAGTTTATGGGCAGGCCCCTCTGGAAACACCATATATTTT. Translation: CASSLWAGPSGNTIYF. V usage is TRBV28 and J usage is TRBJ1-3; unclear D gene. There are 16 residues in the CDR3. The germline gives CDR1 MDHEN, CDR2 SYDVKM. The ends were cut back, 0 bases at V and 0 bases at J, with 9 bases in the middle.